Listed here is a single T cell receptor beta chain. Its target is not known. The data belong to a study of T cell repertoires in cytomegalovirus infection. TCRdb passed the reads through MiXCR, listing each CDR3 protein once. The data hold approximately 100,000 distinct CDR3 sequences, with roughly 30% observed a single time. CDR3 length: 14 amino acids. Trimming cost V 0 bases and J 8 bases, with 16 bases left between them. CDR1 and CDR2 from the germline V gene are DFQATT and SNEGSKA (reference sequence). Sequenced material: CD8+ T cells from cultured PBMCs, taken from culture after CMV antigen stimulation. The sequence was obtained from a human donor in good health (CMV status not recorded). Some clones in this sample may be carry-over from other donors' samples. The chain uses TRBV20-1 and TRBJ1-2; no firm D call. Here the CDR3 reads CSARDPQQIPGYTF. CDR3 nucleotides: TGCAGTGCTAGAGATCCCCAACAGATTCCGGGCTACACCTTC.